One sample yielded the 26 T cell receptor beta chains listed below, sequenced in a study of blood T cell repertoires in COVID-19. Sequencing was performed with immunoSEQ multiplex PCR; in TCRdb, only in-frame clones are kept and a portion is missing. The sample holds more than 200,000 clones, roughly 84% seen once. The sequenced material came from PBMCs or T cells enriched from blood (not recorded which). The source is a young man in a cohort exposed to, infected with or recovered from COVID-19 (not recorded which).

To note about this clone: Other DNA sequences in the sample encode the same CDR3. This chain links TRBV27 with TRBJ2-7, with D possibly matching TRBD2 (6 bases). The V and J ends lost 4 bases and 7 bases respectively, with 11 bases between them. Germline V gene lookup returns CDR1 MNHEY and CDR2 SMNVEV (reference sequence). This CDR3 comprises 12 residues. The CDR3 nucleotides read TGTGCCAGCAGTTCTCTTGGGGGGGAGCAGTACTTC. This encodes CASSSLGGEQYF.

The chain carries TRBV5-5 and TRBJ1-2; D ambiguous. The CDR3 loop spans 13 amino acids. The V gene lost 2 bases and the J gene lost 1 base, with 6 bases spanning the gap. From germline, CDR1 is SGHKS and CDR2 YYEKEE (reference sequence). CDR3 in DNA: TGTGCCAGCAGCTTCGACAATAACTATGGCTACACCTTC. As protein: CASSFDNNYGYTF.

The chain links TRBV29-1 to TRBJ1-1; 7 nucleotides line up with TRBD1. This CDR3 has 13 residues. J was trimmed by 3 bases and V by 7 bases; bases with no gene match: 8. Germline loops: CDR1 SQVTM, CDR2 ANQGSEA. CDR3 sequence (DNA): TGCAGCGCCCAGGGGGTCTGGGACACTGAAGCTTTCTTT. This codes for CSAQGVWDTEAFF.

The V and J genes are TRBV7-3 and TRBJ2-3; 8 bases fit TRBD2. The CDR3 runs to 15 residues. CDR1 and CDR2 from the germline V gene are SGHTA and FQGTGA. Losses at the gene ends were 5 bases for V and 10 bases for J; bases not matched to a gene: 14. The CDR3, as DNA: TGTGCCAGCAGCCCATTAGCGGGGTCACAGAATGCGCAGTATTTT. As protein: CASSPLAGSQNAQYF.

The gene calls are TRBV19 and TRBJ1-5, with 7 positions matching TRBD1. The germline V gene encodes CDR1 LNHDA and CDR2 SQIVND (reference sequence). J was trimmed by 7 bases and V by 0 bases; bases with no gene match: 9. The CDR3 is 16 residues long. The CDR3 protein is CASSIDRQGVVQPQHF. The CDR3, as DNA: TGTGCCAGTAGTATAGATCGACAGGGTGTCGTCCAGCCCCAGCATTTT.

CDR3 coding DNA: TGTGCCAGCAGTTCCGGGACAGGGAATGAGCAGTTCTTC. This translates into CASSSGTGNEQFF. This chain uses TRBV28 with TRBJ2-1, with 9 bases that match TRBD1. The germline V gene has CDR1 MDHEN and CDR2 SYDVKM. This CDR3 comprises 13 residues. V shed 4 bases, J shed 7 bases, and the junction held 2 bases outside the gene matches.

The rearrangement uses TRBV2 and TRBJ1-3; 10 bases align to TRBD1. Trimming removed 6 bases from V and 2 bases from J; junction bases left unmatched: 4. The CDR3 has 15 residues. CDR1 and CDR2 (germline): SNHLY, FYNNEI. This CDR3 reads CASRRQGAAGNTIYF. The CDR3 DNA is TGTGCCAGCAGAAGACAGGGGGCGGCTGGAAACACCATATATTTT.

CDR3 in DNA: TGTGCCAGCAACTACAGGGGGCCGGCGAGGGAGAGATATGGCTACACCTTC. Residues: CASNYRGPARERYGYTF. The genes are TRBV5-8 and TRBJ1-2; 9 positions match TRBD1. With 6 bases clipped from V and 5 bases from J, the junction kept 17 bases outside the gene matches. This CDR3 region has 17 residues. Looked up from germline, CDR1 is SGHTS and CDR2 is YDEGEE.

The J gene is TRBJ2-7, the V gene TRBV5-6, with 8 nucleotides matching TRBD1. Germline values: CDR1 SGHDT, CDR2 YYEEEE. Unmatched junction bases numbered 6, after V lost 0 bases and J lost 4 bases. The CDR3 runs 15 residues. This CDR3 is CASSLAPRGQYEQYF. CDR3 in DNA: TGTGCCAGCAGCTTGGCCCCCAGGGGGCAGTACGAGCAGTACTTC.

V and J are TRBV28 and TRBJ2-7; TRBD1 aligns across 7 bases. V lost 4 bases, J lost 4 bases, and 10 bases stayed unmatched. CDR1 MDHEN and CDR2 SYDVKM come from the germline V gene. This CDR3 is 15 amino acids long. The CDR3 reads CASSYRGLFRYEQYF. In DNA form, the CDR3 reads TGTGCCAGCAGTTACAGGGGTCTCTTTCGGTACGAGCAGTACTTC.

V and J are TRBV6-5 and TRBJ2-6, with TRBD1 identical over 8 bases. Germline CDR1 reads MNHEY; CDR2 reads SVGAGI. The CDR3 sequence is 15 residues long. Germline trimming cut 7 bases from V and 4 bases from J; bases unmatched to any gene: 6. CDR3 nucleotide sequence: TGTGCCAGCAAGACAGGGGCTTCGGGGGCCAACGTCCTGACTTTC. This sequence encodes CASKTGASGANVLTF.

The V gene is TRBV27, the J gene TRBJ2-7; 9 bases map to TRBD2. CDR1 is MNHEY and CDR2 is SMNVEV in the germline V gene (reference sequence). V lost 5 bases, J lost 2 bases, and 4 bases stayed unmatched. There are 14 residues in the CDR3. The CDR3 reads CASSPGTSTYEQYF. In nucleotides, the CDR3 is TGTGCCAGCAGTCCCGGGACTAGCACCTACGAGCAGTACTTC.

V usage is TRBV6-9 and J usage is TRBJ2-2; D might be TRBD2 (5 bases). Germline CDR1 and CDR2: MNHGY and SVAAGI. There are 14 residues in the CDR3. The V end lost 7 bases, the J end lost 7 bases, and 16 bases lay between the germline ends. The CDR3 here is CASMVEGLVGELFF. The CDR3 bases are TGTGCCAGCATGGTTGAGGGATTGGTCGGGGAGCTGTTTTTT.

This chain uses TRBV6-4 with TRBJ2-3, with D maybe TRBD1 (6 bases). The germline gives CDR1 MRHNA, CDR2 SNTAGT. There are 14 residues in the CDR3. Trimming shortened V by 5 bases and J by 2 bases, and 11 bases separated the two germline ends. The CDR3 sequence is CASSPGQHTDTQYF. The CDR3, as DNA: TGTGCCAGCAGTCCGGGACAACACACAGATACGCAGTATTTT.

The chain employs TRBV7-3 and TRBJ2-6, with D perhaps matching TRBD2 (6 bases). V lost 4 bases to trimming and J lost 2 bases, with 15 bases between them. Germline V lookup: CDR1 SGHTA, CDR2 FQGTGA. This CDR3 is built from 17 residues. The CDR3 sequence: CASSSPGPGAGANVLTF. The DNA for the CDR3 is TGTGCCAGCAGCTCGCCGGGCCCGGGAGCTGGGGCCAACGTCCTGACTTTC.

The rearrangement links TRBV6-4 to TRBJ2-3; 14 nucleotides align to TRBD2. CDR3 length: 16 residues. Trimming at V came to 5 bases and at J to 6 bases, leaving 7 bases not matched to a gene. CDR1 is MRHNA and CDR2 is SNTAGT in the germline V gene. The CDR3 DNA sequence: TGTGCCAGCAGTCCGACTAGCGGGAGGGGTTTTGATACGCAGTATTTT. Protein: CASSPTSGRGFDTQYF.

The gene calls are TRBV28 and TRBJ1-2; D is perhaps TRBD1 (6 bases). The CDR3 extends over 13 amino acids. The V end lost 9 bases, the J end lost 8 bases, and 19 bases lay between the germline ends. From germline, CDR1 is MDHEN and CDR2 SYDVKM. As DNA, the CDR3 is TGTGCCAGTGCAGGGGTTGTATATTTAGGCTACACCTTC. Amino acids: CASAGVVYLGYTF.

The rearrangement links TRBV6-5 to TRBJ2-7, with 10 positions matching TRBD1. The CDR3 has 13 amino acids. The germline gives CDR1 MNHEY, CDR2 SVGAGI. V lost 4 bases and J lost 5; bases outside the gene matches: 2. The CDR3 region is CASSLGQGDEQYF. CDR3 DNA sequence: TGTGCCAGCAGTTTAGGACAGGGGGACGAGCAGTACTTC.

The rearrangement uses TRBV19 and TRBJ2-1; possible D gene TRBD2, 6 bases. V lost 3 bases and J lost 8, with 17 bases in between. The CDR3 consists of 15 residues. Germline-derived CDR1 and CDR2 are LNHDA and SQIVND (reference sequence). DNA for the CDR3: TGTGCCAGTAGTATCTACGGGAGTGAGTCTGATGAGCAGTTCTTC. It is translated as CASSIYGSESDEQFF. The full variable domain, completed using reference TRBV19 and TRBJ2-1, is DGGITQSPKYLFRKEGQNVTLSCEQNLNHDAMYWYRQDPGQGLRLIYYSQIVNDFQKGDIAEGYSVSREKKESFPLTVTSAQKNPTAFYLCASSIYGSESDEQFFGPGTRLTVL.

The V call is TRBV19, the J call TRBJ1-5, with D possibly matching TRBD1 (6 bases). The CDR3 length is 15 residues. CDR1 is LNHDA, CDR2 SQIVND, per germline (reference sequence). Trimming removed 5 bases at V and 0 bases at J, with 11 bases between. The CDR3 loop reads CASSWDTYSNQPQHF. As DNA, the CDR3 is TGTGCCAGTAGTTGGGACACCTATAGCAATCAGCCCCAGCATTTT.

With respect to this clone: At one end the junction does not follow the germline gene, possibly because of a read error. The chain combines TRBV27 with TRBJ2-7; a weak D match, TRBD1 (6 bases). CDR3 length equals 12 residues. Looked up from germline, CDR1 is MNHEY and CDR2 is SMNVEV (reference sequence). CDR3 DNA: TGTGCCAGCAGCTTATTAGGGGGAGAGCAGTACTTC. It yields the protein CASSLLGGEQYF.

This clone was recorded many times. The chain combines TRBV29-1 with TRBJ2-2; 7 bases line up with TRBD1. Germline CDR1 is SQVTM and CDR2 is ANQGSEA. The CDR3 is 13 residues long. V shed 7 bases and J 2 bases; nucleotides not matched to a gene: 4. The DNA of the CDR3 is TGCAGCGCACAGGGGACCAACACCGGGGAGCTGTTTTTT. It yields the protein CSAQGTNTGELFF.

The CDR3 loop is CASSLRDRGYTGELFF. CDR3 DNA sequence: TGTGCCAGCAGCCTCAGGGACAGGGGGTACACCGGGGAGCTGTTTTTT. The chain combines TRBV14 with TRBJ2-2; 11 nucleotides agree with TRBD1. The CDR3 loop spans 16 amino acids. J gave up 3 bases and V 4 bases, and 4 bases lay outside the gene matches. Germline V gene sequence: CDR1 SGHDN, CDR2 FVKESK.

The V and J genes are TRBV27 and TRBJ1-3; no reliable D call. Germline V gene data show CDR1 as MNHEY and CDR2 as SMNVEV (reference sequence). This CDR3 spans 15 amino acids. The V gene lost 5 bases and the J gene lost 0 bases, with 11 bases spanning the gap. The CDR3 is CASSVSGSSGNTIYF. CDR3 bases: TGTGCCAGCAGTGTCAGCGGTAGCTCTGGAAACACCATATATTTT.

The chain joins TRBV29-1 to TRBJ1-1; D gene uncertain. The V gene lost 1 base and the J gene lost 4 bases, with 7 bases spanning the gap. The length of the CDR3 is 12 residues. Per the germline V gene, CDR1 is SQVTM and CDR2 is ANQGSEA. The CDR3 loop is CSVEGGGTEAFF. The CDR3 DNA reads TGCAGCGTTGAAGGCGGTGGCACTGAAGCTTTCTTT.

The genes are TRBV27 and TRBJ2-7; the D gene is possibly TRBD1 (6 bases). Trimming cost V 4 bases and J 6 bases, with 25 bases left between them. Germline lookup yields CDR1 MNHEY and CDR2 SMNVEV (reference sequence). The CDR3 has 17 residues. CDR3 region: CASSSYRQAGSRGEQYF. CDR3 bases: TGTGCCAGCAGTTCCTACCGACAGGCCGGCTCGAGGGGCGAGCAGTACTTC.